This T cell receptor (beta chain) comes out of a study of siplizumab effects on memory and regulatory T cells. General observations from the study: In siplizumab conditions, mappable alloreactive CD4+ clones averaged around 64% Treg-derived, against 25% to 30% in controls. Siplizumab caused a significant drop in alloreactive sequences traceable to unstimulated CD4+ memory cells. Many proliferating CD4+ or CD8+ clones remained unclassified. Roughly 75-96% of them could not be assigned either a naive or a memory phenotype. The apparent diversity of naive T cells exceeded that of memory cells, and naive T cells seemed to make a major contribution to the alloresponse.

Generated by immunoSEQ multiplex PCR, the TCRdb table keeps only in-frame clones and is missing some. The table lists over 100,000 clones, around 95% of them singletons. This CDR3 has 16 residues. Per the germline V gene, CDR1 is MNHNY and CDR2 is SVGAGI (reference sequence). The ends lost 6 bases at V and 1 base at J; junction bases unmatched: 8. The table lists this clone with a count of one. Its specificity is not known. V gene TRBV6-6 combines with J gene TRBJ2-1; 8 nucleotides align to TRBD2. The clonotype was recovered from a human donor in good health. Sequenced: non-Treg CD4+ T cells sorted from blood. CDR3 sequence: CASSRGRGGSYNEQFF. DNA of the CDR3: TGTGCCAGCAGCCGCGGACGGGGGGGGTCCTACAATGAGCAGTTCTTC.